Below, 5 T cell receptor beta chains from the same sample are listed, as sequenced in a study of T cells after yellow fever vaccination. TCRdb passed the 5' RACE reads through MiXCR, listing each CDR3 protein once. The sample yields 300,000 or so distinct CDR3 sequences, around 13% seen once. The sequenced sample was CD4+ T cells sorted from PBMCs, obtained 45 days after the yellow fever booster vaccination. These receptors were taken from a man younger than 40 who received the YFV17D yellow fever vaccine.

J is TRBJ2-5 and V is TRBV20-1; possibly TRBD2 for D (6 bases). V shed 0 bases and J shed 3 bases, with 8 bases lying between them. Per the germline V gene, CDR1 is DFQATT and CDR2 is SNEGSKA (reference sequence). The CDR3 is made up of 13 amino acids. The CDR3 sequence is CSARDWGEETQYF. In DNA, the CDR3 is TGCAGTGCTAGAGATTGGGGGGAAGAGACCCAGTACTTC.

This clonotype was detected a few times. This chain connects TRBV20-1 to TRBJ2-4; D is perhaps TRBD1 or TRBD2 (5 bases each). The germline V gene has CDR1 DFQATT and CDR2 SNEGSKA (reference sequence). This CDR3 is 14 amino acids long. V lost 3 bases, J lost 3 bases, and 12 bases lay in between. The CDR3 bases are TGCAGTGCTAGCCCCGGGGCAAACAAAAACATTCAGTACTTC. As protein: CSASPGANKNIQYF.

The table lists this clonotype with many counts. The CDR3 here is CASSQDPIYEQFF. CDR3 sequence (DNA): TGCGCCAGCAGCCAAGATCCGATTTATGAGCAGTTCTTC. The genes are TRBV4-3 and TRBJ2-1; unclear D gene. Germline V CDR1 and CDR2: LGHNA, YSLEER. The V end was cut by 0 bases, the J end by 8 bases, with 8 bases between. The CDR3 extends over 13 amino acids.

The J gene is TRBJ1-3, the V gene TRBV12-3 or TRBV12-4; D remains ambiguous. The CDR3 sequence is 14 residues long. Trimming stripped 6 bases from V and 0 bases from J, with 9 bases between. In nucleotides, the CDR3 is TGTGCCAGCAGCTCCTTGCACTCTGGAAACACCATATATTTT. Its translation is CASSSLHSGNTIYF.

The J gene is TRBJ2-3, the V gene TRBV5-4, with D perhaps matching TRBD1 or TRBD2 (5 bases each). Germline CDR1 and CDR2: SGHNT and YYREEE (reference sequence). Trimming left V 4 bases short and J 4 bases short, with 19 bases between. The CDR3 consists of 16 residues. The CDR3, as DNA: TGTGCCAGCAGCCCCAAAGCTGGGCAGGGACCAGATACGCAGTATTTT. This encodes CASSPKAGQGPDTQYF.